These T cell receptor beta chains were read from a single sample in a study of CD8+ T cells in alopecia areata. Clones were sequenced by immunoSEQ multiplex PCR, and TCRdb holds only the in-frame ones, with some missing. This table holds 200,000 or so clones, roughly 60% found once. Material: CD4+ T cells sorted from blood, obtained at week 24, from a patient treated with tofacitinib. Source of these receptors: a human donor with alopecia areata. CDR3s leave out the opening cysteine and the closing phenylalanine or tryptophan.

CDR3 protein,J gene,V gene
ASSLAGQGAGEQY,TRBJ2-7,TRBV5-1
ASSPKGLAGRYEQY,TRBJ2-7,TRBV11-2
ASSRTGPGELF,TRBJ2-2,TRBV9
ASSQDSRDSPLH,TRBJ1-6,TRBV4-3
ASSFSWGKETQY,TRBJ2-5,TRBV9
ASSASGLAGYNEQF,TRBJ2-1,TRBV28
ASTSGDEQY,TRBJ2-7,TRBV10-3
SVRTGAYEQY,TRBJ2-7,TRBV29-1
ASSYSLADTYEQY,TRBJ2-7,TRBV6-5
ASSQLDRQETQY,TRBJ2-5,TRBV5-4
ATSRDRGDTQY,TRBJ2-3,TRBV15
ASSSKGLENIQY,TRBJ2-4,TRBV5-4
ASRGHGARIYEQY,TRBJ2-7,TRBV27
ASRTRQGTEAF,TRBJ1-1,TRBV5-1